These T cell receptor beta chains were read from a single sample in a study of control samples from healthy donors and cancer patients. Clones were read by immunoSEQ multiplex PCR, and TCRdb kept only the in-frame ones, dropping some. The sample lists 40,000 to 45,000 clones, 70% seen once, with 17% in the top ten. The sample comprised formalin-fixed, paraffin-embedded tissue. The receptors were gathered from a male donor with melanoma. Each CDR3 is given with its conserved first and last residue. The order of the fields is D gene, V gene, clone size, J gene, CDR3 DNA, CDR3 protein. The D gene is left open where the match is weak. Clone size is shown for a subset of rows, as once, few, many or a class of expanded clone.

>TRBD2|TRBV20-1|.|TRBJ2-3
TGCAGTGCTAGTAGCGGGGTAACAGATACGCAGTATTTT
CSASSGVTDTQYF
>.|TRBV2|once|TRBJ2-2
TGTGCCAGCAGTGCGGCCGGGGAGCTGTTTTTT
CASSAAGELFF
>TRBD1|TRBV5-1|.|TRBJ1-5
TGCGCCAGCAGCTTAACAGGGGGTAAGGGCAATCAGCCCCAGCATTTT
CASSLTGGKGNQPQHF
>.|TRBV5-5|.|TRBJ2-1
TGTGCCAGCAGCCTGGCCGGTGGGGCATACAATGAGCAGTTCTTC
CASSLAGGAYNEQFF
>TRBD1|TRBV23-1|few|TRBJ2-3
TGCGCCAGCAGTCAAACCGCTCGACAGGGGGCTAGCACAGATACGCAGTATTTT
CASSQTARQGASTDTQYF
>.|TRBV7-3|.|TRBJ2-5
TGTGCCAGCAGCCAAAGGGGTCGAGGAGAGGGAGAGACCCAGTACTTC
CASSQRGRGEGETQYF
>TRBD1|TRBV2|few|TRBJ2-7
TGTGCCAGCAACACAGGGGTCGAGCAGTACTTC
CASNTGVEQYF
>.|TRBV5-4|.|TRBJ2-7
TGTGCCAGCAGCTTGACGACTAGTGGCCACGAGCAGTACTTC
CASSLTTSGHEQYF
>.|TRBV24-1|once|TRBJ2-3
TGTGCCACCAGTGGGGACAGCACAGATACGCAGTATTTT
CATSGDSTDTQYF
>.|TRBV11-2|.|TRBJ2-2
TGTGCCAGTCAAAATTGGACCGTCACCGGGGAGCTGTTTTTT
CASQNWTVTGELFF
>.|TRBV28|once|TRBJ2-3
TGTGCCAGCAGAACACAGGGAGTGGGAGATACGCAGTATTTT
CASRTQGVGDTQYF
>.|TRBV27|.|TRBJ1-1
TGTGCCAGCAGGGGGGCCGATAACACTGAAGCTTTCTTT
CASRGADNTEAFF
>.|TRBV7-2|few|TRBJ1-6
TGTGCCAGCAGCTTTAATCAGGCGTCACCCCTCCACTTT
CASSFNQASPLHF
>.|TRBV6-5|.|TRBJ2-7
TGTGCCAGCAGTACTAGTTGGACTACCGACGAGCAGTACTTC
CASSTSWTTDEQYF
>TRBD2|TRBV27|.|TRBJ2-3
TGTGCCATCGGGGGGGCCGCTAGCACAGATACGCAGTATTTT
CAIGGAASTDTQYF
>TRBD2|TRBV6-5|.|TRBJ2-7
TGTGCCGCCCGGACTAGCGGGAGCGGGGGCGAGCAGTACTTC
CAARTSGSGGEQYF
>.|TRBV5-1|once|TRBJ2-1
TGCGCCAGCAGCCACTCAGCAGGCTCCTACAATGAGCAGTTCTTC
CASSHSAGSYNEQFF
>TRBD1|TRBV3-1/TRBV3-2|once|TRBJ1-3
TGTGCCAGCAGCCACAGGGGGGCTCCCTCTGGAAACACCATATATTTT
CASSHRGAPSGNTIYF
>.|TRBV6-5|.|TRBJ2-1
TGTGCCAGCAGCGCGACAAACTACAATGAGCAGTTCTTC
CASSATNYNEQFF
>.|TRBV7-6|.|TRBJ2-5
TGTGCCAGCAGCGGCGGAGGGGGGCCAGAGACCCAGTACTTC
CASSGGGGPETQYF
>TRBD1|TRBV10-3|few|TRBJ2-1
TGTGCCATCAGTGAGCCCGGGACAGGGAGAGAACGCTACAATGAGCAGTTCTTC
CAISEPGTGRERYNEQFF
>.|TRBV11-2|.|TRBJ2-7
TGTGCCAGCAGCCTATTCCGGGGTTCAACGGACTCCCGTGAGTACTTC
CASSLFRGSTDSREYF
>.|TRBV21-1|.|TRBJ2-1
TGTGCCAGCAGCATTCTTTTCACTAGCGGACCCTACAATGAGCAGTTCTTC
CASSILFTSGPYNEQFF
>.|TRBV5-5|.|TRBJ1-2
TGTGCCAGCAGCCTGGTCGTAGGGGCCGACTATGGCTACACCTTC
CASSLVVGADYGYTF
>TRBD2|TRBV5-5|.|TRBJ2-5
TGTGCCAGCAGGTTGACTAGCGGTAGCCAAGAGACCCAGTACTTC
CASRLTSGSQETQYF
>TRBD1|TRBV5-6|few|TRBJ1-5
TGTGCCAGCAGCCGTGGACAGGGCCGACAGCCCCAGCATTTT
CASSRGQGRQPQHF
>TRBD1|TRBV24-1|.|TRBJ1-5
TGTGCCACCAGTGATCCGAGATGGACAGGGGGCAATCAGCCCCAGCATTTT
CATSDPRWTGGNQPQHF
>TRBD2|TRBV7-3|.|TRBJ2-2
TGTGCCAGCAGCTTAAGGGCGGGAGGGGCTTATGGCACCGGGGAGCTGTTTTTT
CASSLRAGGAYGTGELFF
>TRBD2|TRBV4-1|once|TRBJ2-1
TGCGCCAGCAGCCAAGATGAGCGGGGTGGCTACAATGAGCAGTTCTTC
CASSQDERGGYNEQFF
>.|TRBV5-1|.|TRBJ1-2
TGCGCCAGCAGCTTGTGGAGGGACTATGGCTACACCTTC
CASSLWRDYGYTF
>TRBD2|TRBV7-3|few|TRBJ2-3
TGTGCCAGCAGCTTAAGGCTAGCGGGAGATACGCAGTATTTT
CASSLRLAGDTQYF
>.|TRBV10-3|.|TRBJ2-7
TGTGCCATCAGTGACGCTAGTGGGAGGAGCTCCTACGAGCAGTACTTC
CAISDASGRSSYEQYF
>.|TRBV19|.|TRBJ2-4
TGTGCCAGTAGTGGCGGGCAGCAGTACTTC
CASSGGQQYF
>.|TRBV7-9|medium-sized|TRBJ2-3
TGTGCCAGCAGCTTATGGGAAGATACGCAGTATTTT
CASSLWEDTQYF
>.|TRBV2|.|TRBJ2-5
TGTGCCAGCAGTCCGACGGGCACGGGGGAGACCCAGTACTTC
CASSPTGTGETQYF
>TRBD2|TRBV19|few|TRBJ2-2
TGTGCCAGTAGGGTGGGAGGGCCGATCACCGGGGAACTGTTTTTT
CASRVGGPITGELFF
>.|TRBV27|.|TRBJ2-3
TGTGCCAGCTTCCCAGGCGGGATCTACACAGATACGCAGTATTTT
CASFPGGIYTDTQYF
>.|TRBV10-3|.|TRBJ2-7
TGTGCCATCAGTGATCTTGGCGGGACGGGCGAGCAGTACTTC
CAISDLGGTGEQYF
>TRBD1|TRBV5-1|.|TRBJ1-2
TGCGCCAGCAGCCTGGGGACAGGGGGCCGTCATGGCTACACCTTC
CASSLGTGGRHGYTF
>.|TRBV28|.|TRBJ2-7
TGTGCCAGTCAACAGGGACTTACCGAGCAGTACTTC
CASQQGLTEQYF
>.|TRBV5-1|.|TRBJ2-1
TGCGCCAGCAGCTCCGCGGAGGGCAATGAGCAGTTCTTC
CASSSAEGNEQFF
>.|TRBV24-1|.|TRBJ2-7
TGTGCCACCAGCCGCGTTAACGGGACATCAAGCAAGCAGTACTTC
CATSRVNGTSSKQYF
>.|TRBV18|.|TRBJ2-1
TGTGCCAGCTCACCACGACAGGACTCCTACAATGAGCAGTTCTTC
CASSPRQDSYNEQFF
>.|TRBV3-1/TRBV3-2|.|TRBJ2-5
TGTGCCAGCAGCCAATTAACAGGTCAAAGGGAGACCCAGTACTTC
CASSQLTGQRETQYF
>TRBD2|TRBV9|.|TRBJ2-2
TGTGCCAGCAGCTCAGACCCTAGCGGCACCGGGGAGCTGTTTTTT
CASSSDPSGTGELFF
>.|TRBV2|.|TRBJ2-3
TGTGCCAGCCCAGGGCCTCGCACAGATACGCAGTATTTT
CASPGPRTDTQYF
>.|TRBV6-6|.|TRBJ1-5
TGTGCCAGCAGTTCGGAGAGGCAGCTCCAGCATTTT
CASSSERQLQHF
>.|TRBV6-1|few|TRBJ2-6
TGTGCCAGCAGTGATACAAACATCACTTTC
CASSDTNITF
>.|TRBV6-5|.|TRBJ2-7
TGTGCCAGCAGTTACTCGACAGATTACGAGCAGTACTTC
CASSYSTDYEQYF
>.|TRBV9|.|TRBJ2-1
TGTGCCAGCAGCGTAGTGGCTAGCCGATACAATGAGCAGTTCTTC
CASSVVASRYNEQFF
>.|TRBV19|.|TRBJ1-2
TGTGCCAGTACCGTTCAAGGGGCGCGCTTCTATGGCTACACCTTC
CASTVQGARFYGYTF
>.|TRBV28|.|TRBJ2-1
TGTGCCAGCAGTTTAAGCTCGGCCGGTCCGTCGTACAATGAGCAGTTCTTC
CASSLSSAGPSYNEQFF
>.|TRBV6-6|.|TRBJ1-4
TGTGCCAGCAGTCCACAGAGTCCGGGACTTAAACGGGGAAAACTGTTTTTT
CASSPQSPGLKRGKLFF
>TRBD1|TRBV5-1|few|TRBJ1-2
TGCGCCAGCAGCAAAACGACAGGGGGCAACTATGGCTACACCTTC
CASSKTTGGNYGYTF
>.|TRBV15|.|TRBJ1-4
TGTGCCACCAGCAGAGATCTCGGTTCAAGTAATGAAAAACTGTTTTTT
CATSRDLGSSNEKLFF
>.|TRBV7-8|.|TRBJ2-6
TGTGCCAGCAGCTTAGACGGCTCTGGGGCCAACGTCCTGACTTTC
CASSLDGSGANVLTF
>.|TRBV28|.|TRBJ1-2
TGTGCCAGCAGCAGAAACAGGGTTAGGGGCTACACCTTC
CASSRNRVRGYTF
>.|TRBV29-1|.|TRBJ2-1
TGCAGCGTTGAAGGGAGAGATGAGCAGTTCTTC
CSVEGRDEQFF
>.|TRBV6-5|.|TRBJ1-2
TGTGCCAGCGGGAAAGGGAACTATGGCTACACCTTC
CASGKGNYGYTF